These 3 T cell receptor beta chains share one sample of origin, sequenced in a study of cytomegalovirus exposure and HLA in healthy donors. The PCR had 60 Vbeta and 13 Jbeta primers. TCRdb's table, derived via immunoSEQ multiplex PCR, lists solely in-frame clones and lacks some. The table lists 99,000 or so clones, 78% of them singletons, with around 1.5% in the top ten. The source material was PBMCs. The receptors here all came from a woman aged 40 to 50 in good health and CMV-seronegative.

The chain links TRBV6-5 to TRBJ1-1; D possibly corresponds to TRBD1 (5 bases). The length of the CDR3 is 13 residues. The V gene's germline CDR1 is MNHEY and CDR2 SVGAGI. Deletions cut 10 bases from V and 4 bases from J, with 16 bases between. CDR3 amino acids: CATSWGRGTEAFF. DNA of the CDR3: TGTGCCACAAGCTGGGGGAGGGGCACTGAAGCTTTCTTT.

The V and J genes are TRBV6-4 and TRBJ2-3, with 11 bases lining up with TRBD2. The germline V gene has CDR1 MRHNA and CDR2 SNTAGT. Trimming removed 6 bases from V and 5 bases from J; junction bases left unmatched: 1. The CDR3 consists of 13 residues. The CDR3 DNA reads as TGTGCCAGCAGCCTAGCGGGAGGAGATACGCAGTATTTT. It codes for CASSLAGGDTQYF.

This rearrangement joins TRBV9 to TRBJ1-1, with D possibly TRBD1 on 6 matching bases. Trimming left V 3 bases short and J 11 bases short, with 17 bases between. Germline V lookup: CDR1 SGDLS, CDR2 YYNGEE. The CDR3 loop spans 13 amino acids. Here the CDR3 DNA reads TGTGCCAGCAGCGCGCCCGGGACAAATGTGGCTTTCTTT. The encoded protein is CASSAPGTNVAFF.